The clone carrying this TCR beta chain has only a few counts. Its target is unknown. V shed 2 bases and J 5 bases; nucleotides not matched to a gene: 4. Germline values: CDR1 DFQATT, CDR2 SNEGSKA (reference sequence). The CDR3 length is 14 residues. Time point described: newly diagnosed GD, antithyroid drugs for less than 3 months. From RNA extracted from PBMCs, the TCR library was made. The data derive from a study of regulatory T cells in long-lasting Graves disease. At the level of the study: Graves' patients, diagnosed recently, had received antithyroid drugs under 3 months.

Arm-PCR with iRepertoire HTBI primers amplified the CDR3 regions for these TCR beta libraries. TCRdb analysed the multiplex PCR reads with MiXCR anew, one entry per CDR3 protein. Of roughly 500,000 distinct CDR3 sequences in the sample, approximately 13% were seen once. Study-wide findings and caveats: Whereas about a thousand public clonotypes were shared by new patients, persistent patients shared more, at some 3,000.

These data were also reused for a study on T cells in Graves' hyperthyroidism and ophthalmopathy. Per that paper: Among the patients, aged 18 to 65, hyperthyroidism was newly diagnosed and had lasted under 2 months. When the TCR CDR3 underwent first-round RT-PCR, the HTBI primer set was used.

The TCR originated in a man younger than 40 with Graves disease. The sample in question was peripheral blood mononuclear cells (PBMCs), obtained at new diagnosis, from a patient treated with antithyroid drugs. This chain links TRBV20-1 with TRBJ2-2; the match to TRBD2 covers 8 bases. CDR3 sequence reads: CSARPSGPTGELFF. The CDR3 DNA reads as TGCAGTGCTAGACCTAGCGGGCCGACCGGGGAGCTGTTTTTT.